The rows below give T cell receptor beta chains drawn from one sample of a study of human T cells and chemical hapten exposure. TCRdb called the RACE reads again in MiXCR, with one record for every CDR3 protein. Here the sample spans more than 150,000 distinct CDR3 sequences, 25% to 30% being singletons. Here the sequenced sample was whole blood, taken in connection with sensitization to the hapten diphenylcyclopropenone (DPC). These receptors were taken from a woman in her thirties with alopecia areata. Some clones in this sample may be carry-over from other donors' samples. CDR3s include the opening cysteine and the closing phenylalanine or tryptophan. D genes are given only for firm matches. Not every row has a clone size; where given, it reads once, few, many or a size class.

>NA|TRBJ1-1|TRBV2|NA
TGTGCCAGCACCCTGACAGGAGTCACTGAAGCTTTCTTT
CASTLTGVTEAFF
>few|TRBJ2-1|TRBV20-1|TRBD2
TGCAGTGCTGGACTAGTGCTTTACAATGAGCAGTTCTTC
CSAGLVLYNEQFF
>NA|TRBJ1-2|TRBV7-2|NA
TGTGCCAGCAGGAAATTGGCAGGCGAAGGCTACACCTTC
CASRKLAGEGYTF
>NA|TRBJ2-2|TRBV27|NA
TGTGCCAGCAGTTTATTGCCGGGGACGAACACCGGGGAGCTGTTTTTT
CASSLLPGTNTGELFF
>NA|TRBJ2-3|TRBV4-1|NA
TGCGCCAGCAGCCCGTACCGGGACCTACACACAGATACGCAGTATTTT
CASSPYRDLHTDTQYF
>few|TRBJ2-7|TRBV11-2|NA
TGTGCCAGCAGCCTACGACAGTTTCTAAGCGAGCAGTACTTC
CASSLRQFLSEQYF
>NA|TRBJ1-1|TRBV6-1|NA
TGTGCCAGCAGACAGGGAGGCATGGACACTGAAGCTTTCTTT
CASRQGGMDTEAFF
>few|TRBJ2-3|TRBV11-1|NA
TGTGCCAGCAGCCGCGTGGCAGATACGCAGTATTTT
CASSRVADTQYF
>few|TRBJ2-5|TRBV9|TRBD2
TGTGCCAGCAGCGTAGGAGGGCTAGCGGGAGGAGAGACCCAGTACTTC
CASSVGGLAGGETQYF
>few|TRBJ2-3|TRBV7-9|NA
TGTGCCAGCAGCTTCCCGTCGGGGCCCACAGATACGCAGTATTTT
CASSFPSGPTDTQYF
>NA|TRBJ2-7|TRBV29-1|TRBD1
TGCAGCGTTGAAGCGGGACAGGGTTACGAGCAGTACTTC
CSVEAGQGYEQYF
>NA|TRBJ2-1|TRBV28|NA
TGTGCCAGCCATGTTCCTGGGCTCTACAATGAGCAGTTCTTC
CASHVPGLYNEQFF
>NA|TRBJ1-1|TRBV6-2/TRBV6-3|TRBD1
TGTGCCAGCAGTCACGACAGGGTTCGTCTTTTCATGAACACTGAAGCTTTCTTT
CASSHDRVRLFMNTEAFF
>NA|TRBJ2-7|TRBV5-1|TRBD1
TGCGCCAGCAGCTTGGACAGGGGGCCGGGCGAGCAGTACTTC
CASSLDRGPGEQYF
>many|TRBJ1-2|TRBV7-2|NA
TGTGCCAGCAGCTTAGCGCCGGGGGCGAACTATGGCTACACCTTC
CASSLAPGANYGYTF
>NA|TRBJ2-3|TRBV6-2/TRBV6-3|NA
TGTGCCAGCAGTTACCTCATCACAGATACGCAGTATTTT
CASSYLITDTQYF